This entry lists 4 T cell receptor beta chains sequenced from one sample in a study of T-cell reconstitution after alpha-beta-depleted transplantation in children. Unique molecular identifiers were built into the TCRbeta library. Each CDR3 protein is one row after TCRdb ran MiXCR on the PCR reads. The table has 450,000 to 500,000 distinct CDR3 sequences, about an eighth seen once; the top ten hold around 5.8%. This material consisted of PBMCs from the stem cell graft donor, taken from the stem cell graft. All receptors come from a human donor who donated a stem cell graft to a child with combined immunodeficiency.

This clonotype has ten or more counts. V and J are TRBV5-1 and TRBJ2-1, with D perhaps being TRBD1 or TRBD2 (6 bases each). The length of the CDR3 is 15 residues. The germline V gene encodes CDR1 SGHRS and CDR2 YFSETQ. Deletions cut 0 bases from V and 7 bases from J, with 14 bases between. CDR3: CASSLAGARGNEQFF. The CDR3 bases are TGCGCCAGCAGCTTGGCGGGGGCCCGGGGGAATGAGCAGTTCTTC.

The chain has TRBV5-1 and TRBJ2-5; D is perhaps TRBD1 or TRBD2 (5 bases each). Germline CDR1 and CDR2: SGHRS and YFSETQ. Trimming stripped 4 bases from V and 0 bases from J, with 13 bases between. The CDR3 totals 15 residues. CDR3 in DNA: TGCGCCAGCAGCCCACTGGGGGTAAACCAAGAGACCCAGTACTTC. Translating it yields CASSPLGVNQETQYF.

This clonotype was seen a handful of times. The chain links TRBV12-3 or TRBV12-4 to TRBJ1-3; D is possibly TRBD1 (6 bases). The length of the CDR3 is 14 residues. Trimming cost V 4 bases and J 7 bases, with 14 bases left between them. This chain's CDR3 is CASSSGPRGNTIYF. The CDR3 DNA is TGTGCCAGCAGTTCCGGGCCGAGGGGGAACACCATATATTTT.

A few counts support this clonotype. The chain links TRBV4-2 to TRBJ2-5; 8 nucleotides match TRBD2. CDR1 is LGHNA, CDR2 YNFKEQ, per germline. The CDR3 has 16 residues. V lost 4 bases and J lost 0; bases outside the gene matches: 7. The CDR3 nucleotides read TGTGCCAGCAGCCTTTGGACTAGCCTACACCAAGAGACCCAGTACTTC. Protein sequence: CASSLWTSLHQETQYF.